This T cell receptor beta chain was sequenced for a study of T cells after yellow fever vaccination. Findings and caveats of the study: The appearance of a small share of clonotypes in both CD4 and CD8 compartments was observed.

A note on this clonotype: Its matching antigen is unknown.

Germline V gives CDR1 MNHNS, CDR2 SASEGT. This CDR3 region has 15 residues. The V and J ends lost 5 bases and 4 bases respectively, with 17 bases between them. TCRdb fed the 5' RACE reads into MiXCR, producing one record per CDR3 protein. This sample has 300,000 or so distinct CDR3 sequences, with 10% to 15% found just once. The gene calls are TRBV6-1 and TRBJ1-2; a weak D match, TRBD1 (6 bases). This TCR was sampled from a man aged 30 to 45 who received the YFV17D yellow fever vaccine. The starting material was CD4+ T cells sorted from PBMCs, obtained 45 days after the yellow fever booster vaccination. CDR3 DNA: TGTGCCAGCAGTCATCCGGCCCAGGGGTTCTATGGCTACACCTTC. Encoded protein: CASSHPAQGFYGYTF.